The clone carrying this TCR beta chain was observed a few times. Its antigen remains unknown. These data originate in a study of cytomegalovirus exposure and HLA in healthy donors. This CDR3 is built from 15 residues. Trimming shortened V by 5 bases and J by 4 bases, and 17 bases separated the two germline ends. CDR1 and CDR2 from the germline V gene are MDHEN and SYDVKM. With 60 Vbeta and 13 Jbeta primers, the PCR was carried out. Authors' methods: It was a later analysis that counted about 80 million unique TCR beta chains, of which around 11 million were shared. TCRdb's table, derived via immunoSEQ multiplex PCR, lists solely in-frame clones and lacks some. V and J calls and clone size are as listed in that table; D and trimming were resolved from the DNA. The sample carries about 160,000 clones, around 76% recorded once. General study results and limits: Researchers reportedly found TCR beta sequences accurately predicted most subjects' HLA-A and HLA-B alleles.

This rearrangement joins TRBV28 to TRBJ1-2; D is unclear. This clonotype was sampled from a middle-aged woman in good health and CMV-seronegative. The sequenced sample was PBMCs. DNA for the CDR3: TGTGCCAGCAGTCCATCGGGAGAGGGAGGCTATGGCTACACCTTC. Encoded protein: CASSPSGEGGYGYTF.